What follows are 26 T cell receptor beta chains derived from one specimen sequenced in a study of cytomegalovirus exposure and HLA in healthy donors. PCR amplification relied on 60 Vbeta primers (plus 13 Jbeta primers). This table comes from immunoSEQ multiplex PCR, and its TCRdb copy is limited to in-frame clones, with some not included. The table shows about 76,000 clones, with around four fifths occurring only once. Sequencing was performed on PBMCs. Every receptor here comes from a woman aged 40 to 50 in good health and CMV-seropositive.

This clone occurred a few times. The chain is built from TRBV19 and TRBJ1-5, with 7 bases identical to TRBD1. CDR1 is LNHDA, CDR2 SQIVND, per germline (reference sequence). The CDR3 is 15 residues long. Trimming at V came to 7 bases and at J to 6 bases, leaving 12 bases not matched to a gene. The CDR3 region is CASMGLMTGFQPQHF. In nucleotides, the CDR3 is TGTGCCAGTATGGGCCTTATGACAGGGTTTCAGCCCCAGCATTTT.

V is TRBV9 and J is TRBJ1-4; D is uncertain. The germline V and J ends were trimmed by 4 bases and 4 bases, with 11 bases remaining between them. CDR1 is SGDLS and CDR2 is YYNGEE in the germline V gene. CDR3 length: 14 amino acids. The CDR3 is CASSLRANNEKLFF. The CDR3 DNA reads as TGTGCCAGCAGCCTGAGGGCAAATAATGAAAAACTGTTTTTT. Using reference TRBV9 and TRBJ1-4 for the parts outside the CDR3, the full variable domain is DSGVTQTPKHLITATGQRVTLRCSPRSGDLSVYWYQQSLDQGLQFLIQYYNGEERAKGNILERFSAQQFPDLHSELNLSSLELGDSALYFCASSLRANNEKLFFGSGTQLSVL.

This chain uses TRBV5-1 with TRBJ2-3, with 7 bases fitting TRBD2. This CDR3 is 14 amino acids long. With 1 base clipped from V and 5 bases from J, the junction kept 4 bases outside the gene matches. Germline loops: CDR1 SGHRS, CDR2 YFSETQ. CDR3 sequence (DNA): TGCGCCAGCAGCTTGTCGGGGGGAAAAGATACGCAGTATTTT. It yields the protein CASSLSGGKDTQYF.

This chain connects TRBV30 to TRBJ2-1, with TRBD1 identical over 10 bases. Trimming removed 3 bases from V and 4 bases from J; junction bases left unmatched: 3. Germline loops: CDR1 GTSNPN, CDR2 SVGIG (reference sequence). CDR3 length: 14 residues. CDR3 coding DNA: TGTGCCTGGAGGACAGGGGGCTTGTACAATGAGCAGTTCTTC. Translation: CAWRTGGLYNEQFF.

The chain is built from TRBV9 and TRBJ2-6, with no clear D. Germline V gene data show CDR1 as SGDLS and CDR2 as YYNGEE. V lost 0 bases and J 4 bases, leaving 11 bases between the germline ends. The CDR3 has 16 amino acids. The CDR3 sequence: CASSVGRVWGANVLTF. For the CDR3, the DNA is TGTGCCAGCAGCGTAGGTCGGGTGTGGGGGGCCAACGTCCTGACTTTC.

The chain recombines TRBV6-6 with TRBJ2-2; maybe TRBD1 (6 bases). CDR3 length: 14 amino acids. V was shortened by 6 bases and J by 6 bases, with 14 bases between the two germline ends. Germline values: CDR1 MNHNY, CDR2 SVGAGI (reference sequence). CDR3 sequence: CASSLTGIAGELFF. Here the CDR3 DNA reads TGTGCCAGCAGCCTTACAGGGATCGCCGGGGAGCTGTTTTTT.

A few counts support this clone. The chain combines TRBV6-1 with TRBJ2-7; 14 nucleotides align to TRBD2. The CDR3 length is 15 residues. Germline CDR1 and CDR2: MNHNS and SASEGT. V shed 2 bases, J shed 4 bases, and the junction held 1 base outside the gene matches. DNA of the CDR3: TGTGCCAGCAGTGAAAGGACTAGCGGGGGGTACGAGCAGTACTTC. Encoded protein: CASSERTSGGYEQYF.

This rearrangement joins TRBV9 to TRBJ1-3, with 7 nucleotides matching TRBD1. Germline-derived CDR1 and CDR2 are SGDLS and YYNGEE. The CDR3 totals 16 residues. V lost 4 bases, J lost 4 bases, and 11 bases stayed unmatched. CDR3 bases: TGTGCCAGCAGCCCCCGACAGGGTGTAGCAGGAAACACCATATATTTT. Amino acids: CASSPRQGVAGNTIYF.

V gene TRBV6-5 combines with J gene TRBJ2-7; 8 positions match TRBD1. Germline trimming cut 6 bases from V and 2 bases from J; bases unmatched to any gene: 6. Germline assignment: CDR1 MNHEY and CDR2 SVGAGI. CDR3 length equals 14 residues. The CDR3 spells CASRVRDRPYEQYF. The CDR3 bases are TGTGCCAGCAGGGTCCGGGACAGGCCCTACGAGCAGTACTTC.

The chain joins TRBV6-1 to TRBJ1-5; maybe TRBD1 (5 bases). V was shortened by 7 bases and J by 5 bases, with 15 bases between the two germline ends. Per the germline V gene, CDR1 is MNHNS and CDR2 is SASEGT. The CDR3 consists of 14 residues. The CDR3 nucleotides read TGTGCCAGCACTATCCGGACACGGGATCAGCCCCAGCATTTT. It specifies CASTIRTRDQPQHF.

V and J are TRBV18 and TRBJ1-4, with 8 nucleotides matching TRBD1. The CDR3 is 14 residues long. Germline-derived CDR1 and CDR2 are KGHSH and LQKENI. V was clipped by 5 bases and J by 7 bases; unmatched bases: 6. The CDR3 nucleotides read TGTGCCAGCTCATCGACAGGGGAGGGTGAAAAACTGTTTTTT. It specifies CASSSTGEGEKLFF.

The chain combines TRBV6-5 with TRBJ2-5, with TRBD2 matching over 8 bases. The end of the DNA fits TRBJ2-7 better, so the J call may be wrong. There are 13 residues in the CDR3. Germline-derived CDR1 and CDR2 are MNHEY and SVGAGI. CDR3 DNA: TGTGCCAGCAGAAGCGGGGGAGTATACGAGCAGTACTTC. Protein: CASRSGGVYEQYF.

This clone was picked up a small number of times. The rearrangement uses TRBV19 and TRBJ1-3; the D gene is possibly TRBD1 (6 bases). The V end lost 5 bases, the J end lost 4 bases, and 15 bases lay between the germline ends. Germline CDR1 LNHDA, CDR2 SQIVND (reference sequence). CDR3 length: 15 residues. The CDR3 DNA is TGTGCCAGTAGTGGATACAGGGAGTTCGGAAACACCATATATTTT. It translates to CASSGYREFGNTIYF.

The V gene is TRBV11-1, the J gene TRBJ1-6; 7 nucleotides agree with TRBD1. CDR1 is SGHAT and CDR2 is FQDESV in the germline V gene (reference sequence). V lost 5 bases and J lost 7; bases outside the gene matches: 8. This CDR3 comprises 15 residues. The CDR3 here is CASSPHAQGNSPLHF. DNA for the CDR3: TGTGCCAGCAGCCCACATGCACAGGGGAATTCACCCCTCCACTTT.

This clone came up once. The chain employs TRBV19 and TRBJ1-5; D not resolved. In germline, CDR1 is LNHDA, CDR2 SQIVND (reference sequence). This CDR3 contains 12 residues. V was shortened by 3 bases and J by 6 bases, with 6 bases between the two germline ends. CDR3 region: CASSMVGQPQHF. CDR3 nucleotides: TGTGCCAGTAGTATGGTCGGTCAGCCCCAGCATTTT.

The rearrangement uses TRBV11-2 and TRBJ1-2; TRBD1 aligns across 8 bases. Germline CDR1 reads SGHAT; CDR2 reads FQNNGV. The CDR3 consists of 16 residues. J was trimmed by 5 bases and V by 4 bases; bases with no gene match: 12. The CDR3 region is CASSSPWTGTGYGYTF. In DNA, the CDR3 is TGTGCCAGCAGCTCGCCGTGGACAGGGACGGGGTATGGCTACACCTTC.

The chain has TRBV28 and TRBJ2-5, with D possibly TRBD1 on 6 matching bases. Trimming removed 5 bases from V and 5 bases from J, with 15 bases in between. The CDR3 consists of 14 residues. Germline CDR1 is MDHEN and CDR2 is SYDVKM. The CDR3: CASSNDRQRETQYF. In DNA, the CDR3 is TGTGCCAGCAGTAATGACAGGCAAAGGGAGACCCAGTACTTC.

The CDR3 is CASSEPRLLSREKLFF. The DNA of the CDR3 is TGTGCCAGCAGTGAACCCAGACTCCTTTCGAGGGAAAAACTGTTTTTT. The chain uses TRBV2 and TRBJ1-4, with D uncertain. V shed 2 bases and J shed 8 bases, with 18 bases lying between them. The CDR3 totals 16 residues. CDR1 and CDR2 from the germline V gene are SNHLY and FYNNEI.

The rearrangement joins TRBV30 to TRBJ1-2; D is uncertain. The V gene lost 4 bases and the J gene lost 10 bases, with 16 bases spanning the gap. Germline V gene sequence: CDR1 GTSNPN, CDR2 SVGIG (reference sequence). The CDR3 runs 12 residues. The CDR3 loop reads CAWNKPPRDYTF. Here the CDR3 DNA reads TGTGCCTGGAATAAACCCCCCCGCGACTACACCTTC.

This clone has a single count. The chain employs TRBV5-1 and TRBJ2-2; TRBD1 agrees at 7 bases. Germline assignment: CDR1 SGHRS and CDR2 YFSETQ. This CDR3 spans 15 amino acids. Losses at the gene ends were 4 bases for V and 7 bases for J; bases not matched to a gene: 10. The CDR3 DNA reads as TGCGCCAGCAGCATATCGACAGGGTTAGACGGGGAGCTGTTTTTT. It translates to CASSISTGLDGELFF.

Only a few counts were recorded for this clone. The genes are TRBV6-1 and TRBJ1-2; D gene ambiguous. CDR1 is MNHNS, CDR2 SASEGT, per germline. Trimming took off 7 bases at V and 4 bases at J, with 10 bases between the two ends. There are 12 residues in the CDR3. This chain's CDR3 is CASTDNLYGYTF. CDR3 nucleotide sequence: TGTGCCAGCACAGACAACCTCTATGGCTACACCTTC.

DNA for the CDR3: TGTGCCAGCAGCTTATCAGTCAGAGGGGACAGCAGTTCACCCCTCCACTTT. Protein product: CASSLSVRGDSSSPLHF. J is TRBJ1-6 and V is TRBV7-2; 7 positions match TRBD1. V lost 2 bases, J lost 9 bases, and 13 bases stayed unmatched. This CDR3 spans 17 amino acids. Germline V gives CDR1 SGHTA, CDR2 FQGNSA.

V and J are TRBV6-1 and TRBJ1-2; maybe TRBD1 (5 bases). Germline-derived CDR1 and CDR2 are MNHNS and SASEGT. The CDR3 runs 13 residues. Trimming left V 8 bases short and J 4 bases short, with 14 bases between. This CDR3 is CASWGGLVYGYTF. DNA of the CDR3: TGTGCCAGCTGGGGGGGTTTAGTCTATGGCTACACCTTC.

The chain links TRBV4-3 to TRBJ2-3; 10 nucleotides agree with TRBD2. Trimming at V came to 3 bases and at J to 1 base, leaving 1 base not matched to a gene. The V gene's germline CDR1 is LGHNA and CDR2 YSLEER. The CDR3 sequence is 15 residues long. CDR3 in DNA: TGCGCCAGCAGCCACGGGACTAGCGGCACAGATACGCAGTATTTT. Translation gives CASSHGTSGTDTQYF.

This chain's CDR3 is CASSSGHYEQYF. The CDR3 DNA follows: TGTGCCAGTAGTAGCGGGCACTACGAGCAGTACTTC. This rearrangement joins TRBV19 to TRBJ2-7, with D possibly matching TRBD2 (5 bases). The V end lost 4 bases, the J end lost 3 bases, and 7 bases lay between the germline ends. This CDR3 spans 12 amino acids. CDR1 and CDR2 (germline): LNHDA, SQIVND (reference sequence).

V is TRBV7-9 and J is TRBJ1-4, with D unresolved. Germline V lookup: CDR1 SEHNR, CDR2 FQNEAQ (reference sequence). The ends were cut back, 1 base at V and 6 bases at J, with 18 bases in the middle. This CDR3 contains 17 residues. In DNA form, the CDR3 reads TGTGCCAGCAGCTTAGGATCTGCGCGGGATTGGGATGAAAAACTGTTTTTT. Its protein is CASSLGSARDWDEKLFF.